Listed below are T cell receptor beta chains from one sample, sequenced in a study of OX40 agonist ivuxolimab in advanced cancers. Profiling relied on immunoSEQ multiplex PCR, and the TCRdb table lists in-frame clones only, not all of them. This table holds approximately 15,000 clones, roughly 60% found once. The sample consisted of CD4+ or CD8+ T cells sorted from blood, taken in a trial of the OX40 agonist ivuxolimab. All receptors derive from an adult with an advanced solid tumor such as melanoma, head and neck, liver or kidney cancer. The CDR3 runs from the conserved cysteine through the conserved F or W. The D gene is left open where the match is weak.

d_call j_call v_call cdr3_nt cdr3_aa
- TRBJ1-2 TRBV5-6 TGTGCCAGCAGCTTTGGGCTAAATGGCTACACCTTC CASSFGLNGYTF
TRBD1 TRBJ2-5 TRBV27 TGTGCCAGCAGTCCTGGGACAGGGGTTCAAGAGACCCAGTACTTC CASSPGTGVQETQYF
TRBD2 TRBJ2-3 TRBV4-1 TGCGCCAGCAGCCAAGGCCCCGGACTAGCGGGGGCCACAGATACGCAGTATTTT CASSQGPGLAGATDTQYF
- TRBJ2-7 TRBV9 TGTGCCAGCAGCGTAGGGGGACGGGCCCTAGACGAGCAGTACTTC CASSVGGRALDEQYF
TRBD2 TRBJ2-3 TRBV5-4 TGTGCCAGCAGCTTGGACCTAGCGGGGGTCCAGGGCGGTACGCAGTATTTT CASSLDLAGVQGGTQYF
- TRBJ2-3 TRBV11-3 TGTGCCAGCAGCTTAATGGGCCCCACAGATACGCAGTATTTT CASSLMGPTDTQYF
TRBD1 TRBJ1-2 TRBV29-1 TGCAGCGTTGAGGACAGGGTCTATGGCTACACCTTC CSVEDRVYGYTF
- TRBJ1-1 TRBV19 TGTGCCAGTAGTCCTCGTGGGATTGTTAAAGCTTTCTTT CASSPRGIVKAFF
- TRBJ1-2 TRBV4-3 TGCGCCAGCAGCCAAGATGGGACGAGCTATGGCTACACCTTC CASSQDGTSYGYTF
TRBD2 TRBJ2-3 TRBV19 TGTGCCAGTAGTATAAGGGTAGCGGGGGGCGCAGATACGCAGTATTTT CASSIRVAGGADTQYF